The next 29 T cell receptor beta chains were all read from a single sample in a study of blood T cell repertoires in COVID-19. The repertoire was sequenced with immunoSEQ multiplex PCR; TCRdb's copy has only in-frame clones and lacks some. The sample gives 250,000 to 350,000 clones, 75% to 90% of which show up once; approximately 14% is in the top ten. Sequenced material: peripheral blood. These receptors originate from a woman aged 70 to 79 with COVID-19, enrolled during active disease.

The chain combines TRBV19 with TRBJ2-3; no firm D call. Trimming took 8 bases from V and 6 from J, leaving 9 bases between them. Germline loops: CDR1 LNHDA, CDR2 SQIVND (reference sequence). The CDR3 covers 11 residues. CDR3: CASALADTQYF. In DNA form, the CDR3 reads TGTGCCAGTGCCCTTGCGGATACGCAGTATTTT.

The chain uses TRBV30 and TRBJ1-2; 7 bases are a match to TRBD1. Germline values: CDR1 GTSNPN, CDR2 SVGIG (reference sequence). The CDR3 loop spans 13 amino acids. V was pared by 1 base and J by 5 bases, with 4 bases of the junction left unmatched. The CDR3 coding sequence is TGTGCCTGGAGTGCGACAGGGCAGTATGGCTACACCTTC. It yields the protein CAWSATGQYGYTF.

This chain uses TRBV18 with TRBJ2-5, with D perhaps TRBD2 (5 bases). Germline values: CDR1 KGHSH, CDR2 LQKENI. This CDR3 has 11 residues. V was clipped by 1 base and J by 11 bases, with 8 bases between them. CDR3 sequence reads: CASSPRRRQYF. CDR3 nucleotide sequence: TGTGCCAGCTCACCACGGAGGCGGCAGTACTTC.

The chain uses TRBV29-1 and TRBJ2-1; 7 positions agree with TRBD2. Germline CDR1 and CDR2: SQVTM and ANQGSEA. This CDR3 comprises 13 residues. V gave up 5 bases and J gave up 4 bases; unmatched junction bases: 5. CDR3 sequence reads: CSVNRLAYNEQFF. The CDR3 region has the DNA TGCAGCGTTAACAGACTAGCTTACAATGAGCAGTTCTTC.

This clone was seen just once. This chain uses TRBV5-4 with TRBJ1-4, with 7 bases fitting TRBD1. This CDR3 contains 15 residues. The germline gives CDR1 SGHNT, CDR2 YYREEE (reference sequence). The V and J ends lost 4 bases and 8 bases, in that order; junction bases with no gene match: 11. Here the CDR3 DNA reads TGTGCCAGCAGCCGAGGGGGCAGGGTCTCCGAAAAACTGTTTTTT. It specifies CASSRGGRVSEKLFF.

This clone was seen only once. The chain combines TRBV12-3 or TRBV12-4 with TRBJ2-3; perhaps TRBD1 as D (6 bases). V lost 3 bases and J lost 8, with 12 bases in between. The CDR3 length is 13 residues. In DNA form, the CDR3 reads TGTGCCAGCAGTTTTTCGGACAGCAGTACGCAGTATTTT. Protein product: CASSFSDSSTQYF.

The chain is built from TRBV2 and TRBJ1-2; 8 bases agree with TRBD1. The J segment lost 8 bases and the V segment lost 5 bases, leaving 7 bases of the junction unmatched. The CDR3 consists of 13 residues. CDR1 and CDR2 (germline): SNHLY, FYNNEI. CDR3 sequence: CASSPGQVGGYTF. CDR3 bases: TGTGCCAGCAGTCCGGGACAGGTTGGCGGCTACACCTTC.

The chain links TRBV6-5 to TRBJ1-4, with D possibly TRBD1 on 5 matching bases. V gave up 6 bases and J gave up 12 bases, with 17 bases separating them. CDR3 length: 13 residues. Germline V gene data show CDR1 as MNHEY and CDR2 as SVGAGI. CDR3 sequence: CASSRTGRGELFF. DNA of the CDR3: TGTGCCAGCAGCCGAACAGGACGCGGGGAACTGTTTTTT.

CDR3 DNA sequence: TGTGCCAGCAGTGAAAAGTCAGACAAATATTCCTACGAGCAGTACTTC. It codes for CASSEKSDKYSYEQYF. The chain combines TRBV2 with TRBJ2-7; no clear D. Trimming shortened V by 2 bases and J by 1 base, and 15 bases separated the two germline ends. Germline-derived CDR1 and CDR2 are SNHLY and FYNNEI. This CDR3 is built from 16 residues.

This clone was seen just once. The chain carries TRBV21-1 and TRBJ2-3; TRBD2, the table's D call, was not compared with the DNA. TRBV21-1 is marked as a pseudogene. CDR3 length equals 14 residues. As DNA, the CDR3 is TGTGCCAGCAGCCTACCATCACCCCCAGATACGCAGTATTTT. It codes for CASSLPSPPDTQYF.

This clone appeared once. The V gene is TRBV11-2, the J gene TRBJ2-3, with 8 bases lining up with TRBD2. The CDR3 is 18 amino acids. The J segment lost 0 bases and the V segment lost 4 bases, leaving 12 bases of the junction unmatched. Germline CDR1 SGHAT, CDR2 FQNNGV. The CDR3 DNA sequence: TGTGCCAGCAGCTCCCGCCCGACTAGCGCCTCTAGCACAGATACGCAGTATTTT. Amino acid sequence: CASSSRPTSASSTDTQYF.

CDR3 loop: CASSSGTGGVGIQYF. The DNA of the CDR3 is TGTGCCAGCAGTTCCGGGACAGGGGGCGTTGGCATTCAGTACTTC. The rearrangement uses TRBV6-5 and TRBJ2-4; 12 nucleotides agree with TRBD1. The CDR3 has 15 amino acids. Looked up from germline, CDR1 is MNHEY and CDR2 is SVGAGI. V lost 4 bases, J lost 9 bases, and 7 bases stayed unmatched.

The CDR3 DNA is TGTGCCAGCAGCCAAGCGGGGAACAATGAGCAGTTCTTC. Its translation: CASSQAGNNEQFF. This chain connects TRBV3-1 (or the pseudogene TRBV3-2) to TRBJ2-1; perhaps TRBD2 as D (5 bases). Trimming took off 1 base at V and 5 bases at J, with 6 bases between the two ends. Germline V lookup: CDR1 LGHDT, CDR2 YNNKEL (reference sequence). This CDR3 has 13 residues.

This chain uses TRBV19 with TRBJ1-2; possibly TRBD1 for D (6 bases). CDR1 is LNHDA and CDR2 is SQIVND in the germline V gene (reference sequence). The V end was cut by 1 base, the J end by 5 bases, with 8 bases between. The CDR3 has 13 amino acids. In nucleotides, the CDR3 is TGTGCCAGTAGTATAGTACAGGGTTATGGCTACACCTTC. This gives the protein CASSIVQGYGYTF.

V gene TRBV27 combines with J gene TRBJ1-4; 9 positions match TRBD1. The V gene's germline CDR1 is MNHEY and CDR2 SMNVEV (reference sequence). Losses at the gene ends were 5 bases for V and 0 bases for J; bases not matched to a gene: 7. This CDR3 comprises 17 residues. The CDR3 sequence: CASSPGQGLTTNEKLFF. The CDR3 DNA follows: TGTGCCAGCAGTCCCGGACAGGGGCTAACAACTAATGAAAAACTGTTTTTT.

The CDR3 region is CASSSGQGASYEQYF. CDR3 nucleotides: TGCGCCAGCAGTTCCGGACAGGGAGCCTCCTACGAGCAGTACTTC. The chain joins TRBV4-3 to TRBJ2-7; 8 nucleotides align to TRBD1. V lost 6 bases to trimming and J lost 0 bases; unmatched junction nucleotides: 7. The germline CDR1 and CDR2 sequences are LGHNA and YSLEER. The CDR3 contains 15 residues.

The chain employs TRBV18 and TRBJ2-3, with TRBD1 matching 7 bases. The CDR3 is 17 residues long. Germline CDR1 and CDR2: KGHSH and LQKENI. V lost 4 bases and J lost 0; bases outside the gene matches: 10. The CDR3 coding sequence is TGTGCCAGCTCACAGACCGGGACAGCGATTAGCACAGATACGCAGTATTTT. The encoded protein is CASSQTGTAISTDTQYF.

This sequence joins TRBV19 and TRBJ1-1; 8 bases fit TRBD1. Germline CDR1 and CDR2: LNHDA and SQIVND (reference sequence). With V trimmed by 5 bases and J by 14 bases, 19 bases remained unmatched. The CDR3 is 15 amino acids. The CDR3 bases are TGTGCCAGTAGTCCCCATAAACGCGACAGGGGAGACTGCTTCTTT. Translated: CASSPHKRDRGDCFF.

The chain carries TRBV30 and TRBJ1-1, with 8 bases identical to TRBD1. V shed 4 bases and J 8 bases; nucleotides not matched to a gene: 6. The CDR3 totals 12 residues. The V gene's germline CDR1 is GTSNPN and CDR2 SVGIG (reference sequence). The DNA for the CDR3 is TGTGCCTGGACCACAGGGGGGGTGGAAGCTTTCTTT. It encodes CAWTTGGVEAFF.

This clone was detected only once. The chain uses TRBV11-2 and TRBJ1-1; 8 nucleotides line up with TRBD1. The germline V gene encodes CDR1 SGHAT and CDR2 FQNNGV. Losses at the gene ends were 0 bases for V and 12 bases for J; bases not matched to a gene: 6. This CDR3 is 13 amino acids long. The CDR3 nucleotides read TGTGCCAGCAGCTTAGACAGGGGGCGCGTCCCTTTCTTT. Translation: CASSLDRGRVPFF.

CDR3 in DNA: TGTGCCAGCAGCTTGCAGGGGGGCTCCTACGAGCAGTACTTC. Translating it yields CASSLQGGSYEQYF. J is TRBJ2-7 and V is TRBV5-4; maybe TRBD1 (7 bases). Germline V gives CDR1 SGHNT, CDR2 YYREEE (reference sequence). V lost 1 base and J lost 0, with 8 bases in between. The CDR3 contains 14 residues.

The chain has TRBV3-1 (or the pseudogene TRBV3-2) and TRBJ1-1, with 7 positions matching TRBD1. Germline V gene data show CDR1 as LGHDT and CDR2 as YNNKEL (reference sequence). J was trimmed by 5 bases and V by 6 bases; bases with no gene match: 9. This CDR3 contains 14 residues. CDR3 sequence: CASRPDRDRTEAFF. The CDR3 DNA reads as TGTGCCAGCAGACCCGACAGGGACCGAACTGAAGCTTTCTTT.

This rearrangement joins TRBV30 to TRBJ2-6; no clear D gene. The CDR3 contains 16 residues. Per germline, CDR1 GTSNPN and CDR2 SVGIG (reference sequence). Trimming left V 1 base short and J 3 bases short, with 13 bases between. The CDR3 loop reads CAWSARGFSGANVLTF. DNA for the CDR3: TGTGCCTGGAGTGCCCGAGGTTTCAGTGGGGCCAACGTCCTGACTTTC.

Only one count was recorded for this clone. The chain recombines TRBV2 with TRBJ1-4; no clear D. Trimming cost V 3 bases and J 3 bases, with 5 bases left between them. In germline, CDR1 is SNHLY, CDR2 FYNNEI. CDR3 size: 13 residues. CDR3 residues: CASSERANEKLFF. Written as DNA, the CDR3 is TGTGCCAGCAGTGAGAGGGCTAATGAAAAACTGTTTTTT.

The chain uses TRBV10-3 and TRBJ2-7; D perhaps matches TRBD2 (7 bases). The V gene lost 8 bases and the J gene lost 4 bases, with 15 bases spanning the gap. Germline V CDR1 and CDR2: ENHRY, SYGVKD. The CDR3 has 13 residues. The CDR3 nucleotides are TGTGCCATCGCAAGGGGGGGGGAGTACGAGCAGTACTTC. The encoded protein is CAIARGGEYEQYF.

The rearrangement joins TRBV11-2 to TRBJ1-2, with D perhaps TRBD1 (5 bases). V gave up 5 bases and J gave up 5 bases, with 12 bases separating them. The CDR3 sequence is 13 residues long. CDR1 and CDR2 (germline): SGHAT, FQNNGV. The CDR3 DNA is TGTGCCAGCAGCCCCATGGACACGTATGGCTACACCTTC. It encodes CASSPMDTYGYTF.

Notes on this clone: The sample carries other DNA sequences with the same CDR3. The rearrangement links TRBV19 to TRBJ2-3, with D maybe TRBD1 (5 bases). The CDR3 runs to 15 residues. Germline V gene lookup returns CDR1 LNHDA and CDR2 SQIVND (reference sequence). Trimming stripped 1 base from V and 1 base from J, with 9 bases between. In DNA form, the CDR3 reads TGTGCCAGTAGTATAGCGGGCAGGGGCACAGATACGCAGTATTTT. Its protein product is CASSIAGRGTDTQYF.

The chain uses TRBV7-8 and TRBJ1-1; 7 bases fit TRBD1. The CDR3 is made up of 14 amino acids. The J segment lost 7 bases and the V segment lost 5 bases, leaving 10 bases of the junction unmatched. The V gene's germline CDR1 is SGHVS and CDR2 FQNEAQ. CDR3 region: CASSPKTGLSEAFF. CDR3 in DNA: TGTGCCAGCAGCCCAAAGACAGGGTTGAGTGAAGCTTTCTTT.

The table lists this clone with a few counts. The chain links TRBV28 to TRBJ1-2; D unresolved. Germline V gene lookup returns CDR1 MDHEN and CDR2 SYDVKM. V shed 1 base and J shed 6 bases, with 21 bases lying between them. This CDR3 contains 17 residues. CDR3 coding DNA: TGTGCCAGCAGTTTATTAGGTATTTCGAGGGTCGAGGATGGCTACACCTTC. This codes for CASSLLGISRVEDGYTF.